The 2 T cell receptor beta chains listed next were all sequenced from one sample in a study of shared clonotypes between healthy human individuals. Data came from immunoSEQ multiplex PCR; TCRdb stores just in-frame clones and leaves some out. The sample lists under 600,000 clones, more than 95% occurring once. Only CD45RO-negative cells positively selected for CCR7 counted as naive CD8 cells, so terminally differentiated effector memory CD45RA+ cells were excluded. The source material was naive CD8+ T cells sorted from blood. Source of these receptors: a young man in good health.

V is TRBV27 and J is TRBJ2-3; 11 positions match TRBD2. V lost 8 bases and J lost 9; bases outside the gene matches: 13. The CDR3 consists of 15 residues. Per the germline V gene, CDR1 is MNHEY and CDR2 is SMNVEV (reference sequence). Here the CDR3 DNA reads TGTGCCAGCGGGGGACTAGCGGTTCTCGGGGGGACGCAGTATTTT. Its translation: CASGGLAVLGGTQYF.

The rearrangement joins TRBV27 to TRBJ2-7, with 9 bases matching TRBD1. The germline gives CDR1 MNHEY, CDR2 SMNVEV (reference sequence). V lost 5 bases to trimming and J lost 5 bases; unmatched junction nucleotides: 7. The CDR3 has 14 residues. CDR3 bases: TGTGCCAGCAGTCCCGGGACAGGGAGCGACGAGCAGTACTTC. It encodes CASSPGTGSDEQYF.